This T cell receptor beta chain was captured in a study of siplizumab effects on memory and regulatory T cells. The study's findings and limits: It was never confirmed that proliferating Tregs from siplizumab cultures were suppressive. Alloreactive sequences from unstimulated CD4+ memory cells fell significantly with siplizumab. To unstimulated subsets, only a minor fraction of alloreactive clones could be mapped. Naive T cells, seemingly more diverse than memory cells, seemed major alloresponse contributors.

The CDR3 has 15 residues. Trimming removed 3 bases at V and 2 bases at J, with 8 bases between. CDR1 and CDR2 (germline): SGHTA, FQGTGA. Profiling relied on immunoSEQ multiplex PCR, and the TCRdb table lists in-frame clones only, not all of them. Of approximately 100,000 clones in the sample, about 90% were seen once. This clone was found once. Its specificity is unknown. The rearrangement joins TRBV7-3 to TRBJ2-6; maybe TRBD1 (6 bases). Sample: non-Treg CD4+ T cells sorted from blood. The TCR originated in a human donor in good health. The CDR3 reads CASSFYRAGANVLTF. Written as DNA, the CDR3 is TGTGCCAGCAGCTTTTACAGGGCTGGGGCCAACGTCCTGACTTTC.